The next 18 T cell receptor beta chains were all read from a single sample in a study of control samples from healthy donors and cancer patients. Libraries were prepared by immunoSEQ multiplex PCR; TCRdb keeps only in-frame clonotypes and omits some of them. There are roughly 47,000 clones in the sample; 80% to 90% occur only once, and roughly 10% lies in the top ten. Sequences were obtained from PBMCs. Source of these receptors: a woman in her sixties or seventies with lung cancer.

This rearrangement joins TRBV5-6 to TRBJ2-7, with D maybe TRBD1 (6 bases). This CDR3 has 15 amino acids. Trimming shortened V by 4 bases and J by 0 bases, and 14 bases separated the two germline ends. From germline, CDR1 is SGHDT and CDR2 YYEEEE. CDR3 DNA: TGTGCCAGCAGCCAGTTGGGACAACTCTCCTACGAGCAGTACTTC. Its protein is CASSQLGQLSYEQYF.

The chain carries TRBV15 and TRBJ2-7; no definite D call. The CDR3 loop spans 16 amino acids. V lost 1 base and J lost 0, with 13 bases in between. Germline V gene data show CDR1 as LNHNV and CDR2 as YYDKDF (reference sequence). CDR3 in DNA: TGTGCCACCAGCAGAGGATCTGACGCGGACTCCTACGAGCAGTACTTC. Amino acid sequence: CATSRGSDADSYEQYF.

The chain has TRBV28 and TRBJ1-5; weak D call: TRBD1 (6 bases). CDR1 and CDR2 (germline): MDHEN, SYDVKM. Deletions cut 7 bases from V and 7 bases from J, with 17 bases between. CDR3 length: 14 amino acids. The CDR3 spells CASTAPPGVQPQHF. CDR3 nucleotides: TGTGCCAGCACGGCCCCCCCAGGGGTGCAGCCCCAGCATTTT.

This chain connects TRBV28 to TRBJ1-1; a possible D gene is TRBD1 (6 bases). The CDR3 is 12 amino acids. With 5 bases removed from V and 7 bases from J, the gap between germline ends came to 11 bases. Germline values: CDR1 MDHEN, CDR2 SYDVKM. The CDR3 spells CASSRTAFEAFF. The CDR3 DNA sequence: TGTGCCAGCAGTAGGACAGCGTTTGAAGCTTTCTTT.

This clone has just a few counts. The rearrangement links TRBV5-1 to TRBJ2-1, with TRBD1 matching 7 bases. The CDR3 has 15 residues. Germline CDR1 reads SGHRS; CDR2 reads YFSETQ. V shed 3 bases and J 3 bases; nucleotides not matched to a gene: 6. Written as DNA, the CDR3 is TGCGCCAGCAGCTCAACGGGACAGAGCTACAATGAGCAGTTCTTC. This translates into CASSSTGQSYNEQFF.

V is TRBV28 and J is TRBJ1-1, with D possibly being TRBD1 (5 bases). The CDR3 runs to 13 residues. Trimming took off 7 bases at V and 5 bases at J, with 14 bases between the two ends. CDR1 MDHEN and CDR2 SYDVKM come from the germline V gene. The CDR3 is CASTNQGRTEAFF. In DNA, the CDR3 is TGTGCCAGCACTAATCAGGGTCGGACTGAAGCTTTCTTT. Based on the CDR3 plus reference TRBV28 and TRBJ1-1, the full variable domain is DVKVTQSSRYLVKRTGEKVFLECVQDMDHENMFWYRQDPGLGLRLIYFSYDVKMKEKGDIPEGYSVSREKKERFSLILESASTNQTSMYLCASTNQGRTEAFFGQGTRLTVV.

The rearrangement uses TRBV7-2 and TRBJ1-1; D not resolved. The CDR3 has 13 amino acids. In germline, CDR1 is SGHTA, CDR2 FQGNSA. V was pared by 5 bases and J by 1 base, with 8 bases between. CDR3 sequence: CASSPDWNTEAFF. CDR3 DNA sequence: TGTGCCAGCAGCCCCGACTGGAACACTGAAGCTTTCTTT.

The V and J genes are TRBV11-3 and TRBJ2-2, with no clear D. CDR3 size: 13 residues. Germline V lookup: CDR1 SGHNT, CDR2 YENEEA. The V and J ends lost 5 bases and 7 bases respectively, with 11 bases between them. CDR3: CASSPSRGGELFF. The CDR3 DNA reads TGTGCCAGCAGCCCAAGCCGCGGCGGGGAGCTGTTTTTT.

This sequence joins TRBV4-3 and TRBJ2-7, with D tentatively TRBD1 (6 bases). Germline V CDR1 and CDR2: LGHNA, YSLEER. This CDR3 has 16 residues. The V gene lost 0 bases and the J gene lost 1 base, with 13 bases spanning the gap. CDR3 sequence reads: CASSQEGHLNSYEQYF. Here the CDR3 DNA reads TGCGCCAGCAGCCAAGAGGGACACTTAAATTCCTACGAGCAGTACTTC.

The CDR3 sequence: CATSRDRATGDTQYF. The CDR3 DNA reads as TGTGCCACCAGCAGAGATAGGGCGACAGGGGATACGCAGTATTTT. V gene TRBV15 combines with J gene TRBJ2-3; 7 bases agree with TRBD1. The length of the CDR3 is 15 residues. Germline V gene lookup returns CDR1 LNHNV and CDR2 YYDKDF (reference sequence). V gave up 0 bases and J gave up 6 bases; unmatched junction bases: 6.

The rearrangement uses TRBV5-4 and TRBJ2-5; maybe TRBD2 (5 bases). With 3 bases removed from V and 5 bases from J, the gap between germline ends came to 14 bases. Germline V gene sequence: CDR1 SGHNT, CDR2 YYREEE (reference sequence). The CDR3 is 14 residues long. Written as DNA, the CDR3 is TGTGCCAGCAGCTCCGGACTGAAGTGGGAGACCCAGTACTTC. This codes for CASSSGLKWETQYF.

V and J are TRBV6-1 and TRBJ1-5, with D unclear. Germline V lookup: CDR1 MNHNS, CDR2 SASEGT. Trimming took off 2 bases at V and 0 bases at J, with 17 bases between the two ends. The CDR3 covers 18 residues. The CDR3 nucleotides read TGTGCCAGCAGTGAATTTCAGGCGGGTGGATATAGCAATCAGCCCCAGCATTTT. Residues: CASSEFQAGGYSNQPQHF.

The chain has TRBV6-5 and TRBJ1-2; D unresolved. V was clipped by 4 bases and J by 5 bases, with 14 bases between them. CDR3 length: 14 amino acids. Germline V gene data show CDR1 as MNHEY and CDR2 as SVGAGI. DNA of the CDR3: TGTGCCAGCAGTTCCGCGGGTTACCGGTATGGCTACACCTTC. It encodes CASSSAGYRYGYTF.

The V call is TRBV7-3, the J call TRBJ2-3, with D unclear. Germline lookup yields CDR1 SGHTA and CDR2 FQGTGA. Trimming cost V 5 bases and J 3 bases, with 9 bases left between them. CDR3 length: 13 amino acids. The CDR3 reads CASSLILTDTQYF. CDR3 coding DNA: TGTGCCAGCAGCCTCATACTAACAGATACGCAGTATTTT.

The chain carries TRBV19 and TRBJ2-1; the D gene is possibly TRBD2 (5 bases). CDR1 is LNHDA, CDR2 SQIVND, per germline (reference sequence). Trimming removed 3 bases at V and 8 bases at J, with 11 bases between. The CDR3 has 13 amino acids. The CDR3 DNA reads TGTGCCAGTAGTATTAACGCGGGCTATGAGCAGTTCTTC. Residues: CASSINAGYEQFF.

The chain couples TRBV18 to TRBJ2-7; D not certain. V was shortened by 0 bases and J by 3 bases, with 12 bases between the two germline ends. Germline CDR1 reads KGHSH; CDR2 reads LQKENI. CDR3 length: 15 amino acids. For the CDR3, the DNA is TGTGCCAGCTCACCACCGAGGCCGGAAAGCTACGAGCAGTACTTC. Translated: CASSPPRPESYEQYF.

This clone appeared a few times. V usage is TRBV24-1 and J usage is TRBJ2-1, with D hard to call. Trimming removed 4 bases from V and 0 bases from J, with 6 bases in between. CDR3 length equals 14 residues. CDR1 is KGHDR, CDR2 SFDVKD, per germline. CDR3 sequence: CATSERSSYNEQFF. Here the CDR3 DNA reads TGTGCCACCAGTGAAAGGAGCTCCTACAATGAGCAGTTCTTC.

The chain's CDR3 is CASSYTGRGYTF. In DNA form, the CDR3 reads TGTGCCAGCAGTTACACAGGTCGTGGCTACACCTTC. V is TRBV6-2 or TRBV6-3 and J is TRBJ1-2; weak D call: TRBD1 (5 bases). The germline V gene has CDR1 MNHEY and CDR2 SVGEGT. The CDR3 runs to 12 residues. V was shortened by 2 bases and J by 7 bases, with 8 bases between the two germline ends.